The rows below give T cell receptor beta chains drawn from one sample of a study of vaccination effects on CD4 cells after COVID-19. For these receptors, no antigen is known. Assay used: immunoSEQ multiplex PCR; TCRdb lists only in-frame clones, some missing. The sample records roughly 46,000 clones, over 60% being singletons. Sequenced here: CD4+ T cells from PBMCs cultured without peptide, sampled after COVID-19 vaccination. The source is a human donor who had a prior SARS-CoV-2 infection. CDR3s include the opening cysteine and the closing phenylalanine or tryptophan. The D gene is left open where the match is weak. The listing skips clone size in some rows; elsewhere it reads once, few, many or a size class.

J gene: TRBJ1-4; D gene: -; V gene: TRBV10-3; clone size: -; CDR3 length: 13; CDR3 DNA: TGTGCCATCAGTTGGGGACGCGGTGAAAAACTGTTTTTT; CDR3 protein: CAISWGRGEKLFF
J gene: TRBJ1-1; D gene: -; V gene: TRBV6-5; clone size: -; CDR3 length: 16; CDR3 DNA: TGTGCCAGCAGTTACCAGCAGCCTGGAGCCAACACTGAAGCTTTCTTT; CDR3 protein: CASSYQQPGANTEAFF
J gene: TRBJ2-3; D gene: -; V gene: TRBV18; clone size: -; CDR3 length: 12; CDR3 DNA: TGTGCCAGCTCATTGATAGGAGATACGCAGTATTTT; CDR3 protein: CASSLIGDTQYF
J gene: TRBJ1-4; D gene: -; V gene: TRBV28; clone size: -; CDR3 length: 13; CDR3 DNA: TGTGCCAGCAGCGGCCAGGATAATGAAAAACTGTTTTTT; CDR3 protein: CASSGQDNEKLFF
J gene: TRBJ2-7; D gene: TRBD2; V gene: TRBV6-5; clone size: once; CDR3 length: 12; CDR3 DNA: TGTGCCAGCAGGCTAGCGGTCTACGAGCAGTACTTC; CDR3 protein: CASRLAVYEQYF
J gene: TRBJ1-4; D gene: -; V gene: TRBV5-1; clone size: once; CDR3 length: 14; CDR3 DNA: TGCGCCAGCAAGAAGAGAGGAGCTAATGAAAAACTGTTTTTT; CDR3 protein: CASKKRGANEKLFF
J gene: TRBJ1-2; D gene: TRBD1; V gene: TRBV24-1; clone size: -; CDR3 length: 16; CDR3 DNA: TGTGCCACCAGTGATACCCGGACAGGGGAAGTCTATGGCTACACCTTC; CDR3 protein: CATSDTRTGEVYGYTF
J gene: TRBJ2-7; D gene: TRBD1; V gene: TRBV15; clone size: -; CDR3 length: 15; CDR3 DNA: TGTGCCACCAGCAGACAAAGACAGGGTATCTACGAGCAGTACTTC; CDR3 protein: CATSRQRQGIYEQYF
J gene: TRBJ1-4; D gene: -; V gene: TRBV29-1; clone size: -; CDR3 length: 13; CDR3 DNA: TGCAGCGTTGTGACAGGAGCTAATGAAAAACTGTTTTTT; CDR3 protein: CSVVTGANEKLFF
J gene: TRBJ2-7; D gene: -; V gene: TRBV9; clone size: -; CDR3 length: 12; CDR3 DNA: TGTGCCAGCAGCCCAAGGGTAGGCGAGCAGTACTTC; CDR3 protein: CASSPRVGEQYF
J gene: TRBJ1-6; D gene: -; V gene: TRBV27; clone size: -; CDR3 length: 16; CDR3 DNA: TGTGCCAGCAGAATACAGGGCCTGAATTATAATTCACCCCTCCACTTT; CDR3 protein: CASRIQGLNYNSPLHF
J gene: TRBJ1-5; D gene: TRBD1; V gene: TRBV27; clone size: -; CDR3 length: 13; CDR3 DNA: TGTGCCAGCAGTCGGGACAGGAATCAGCCCCAGCATTTT; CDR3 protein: CASSRDRNQPQHF
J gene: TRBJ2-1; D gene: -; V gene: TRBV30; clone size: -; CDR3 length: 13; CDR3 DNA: TGTGCCTGGACGGCGAACTCCTACAATGAGCAGTTCTTC; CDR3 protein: CAWTANSYNEQFF